This TCR beta chain comes out of a study of blood T cell repertoires in COVID-19. Study context: COVID-19 samples, acute and convalescent, were from the United States, Italy and Spain.

The CDR3 sequence is 12 residues long. Per the germline V gene, CDR1 is ENHRY and CDR2 is SYGVKD. V was trimmed by 5 bases and J by 4 bases, leaving 8 bases between them. This clone turned up a few times. Other DNA sequences from this sample encode an identical CDR3 as well. In the authors' workflow: Estimates of nucleated cell counts were drawn from the amplification of reference gene primers. TCRdb's copy holds only in-frame clones and misses some; the assay was immunoSEQ multiplex PCR. V and J calls and clone size come straight from that table; D and trimming were deduced from the DNA. The sample consists of about 140,000 clones, approximately 84% of them appearing once.

This sequence originates from a human donor in a cohort sampled during active COVID-19. The source material was peripheral blood. The V call is TRBV10-3, the J call TRBJ1-1; maybe TRBD1 (5 bases). CDR3 residues: CAISPGGTEAFF. The CDR3, as DNA: TGTGCCATCAGTCCGGGGGGCACTGAAGCTTTCTTT.